The TCR beta chain under discussion was sequenced for a study of cytomegalovirus exposure and HLA in healthy donors. Study in general: The study placed around 80% of its 350 to 400 genotyped donors in the Caucasian-associated ancestry cluster. Findings and caveats of the study: In the analysis, some V segments, TRBV6-2 and TRBV6-3 included, were excluded as indistinguishable.

With regard to this clone: Its antigen is as yet unknown.

PCR involved 60 Vbeta and 13 Jbeta primers. This table comes from immunoSEQ multiplex PCR, and its TCRdb copy is limited to in-frame clones, with some not included. The sample shows roughly 170,000 clones, around 83% of them seen only once. Germline CDR1 and CDR2: SGHVS and FNYEAQ. This CDR3 is built from 13 residues. V was pared by 5 bases and J by 9 bases, with 7 bases of the junction left unmatched. This receptor was obtained from a girl aged 2-10 years in good health and CMV-seropositive. J is TRBJ2-5 and V is TRBV7-6; 9 bases align to TRBD2. The specimen sequenced was PBMCs. Here the CDR3 reads CASSPIGGRAQYF. In nucleotides, the CDR3 is TGTGCCAGCAGCCCAATTGGCGGGAGGGCCCAGTACTTC.